The 24 T cell receptor beta chains below come from one sample, sequenced in a study of shared clonotypes between healthy human individuals. Here immunoSEQ multiplex PCR was the method, and the copy in TCRdb shows in-frame clones only, minus some. The sample holds roughly 300,000 clones; around four fifths are singletons and the top ten take roughly a tenth. Sequencing was done on a sample of memory CD4+ T cells sorted from blood. Subset indicated: CD45RA-negative fraction. These TCRs come from a man younger than 40 in good health.

The chain joins TRBV6-1 to TRBJ1-2, with D possibly being TRBD1 (5 bases). Germline V gene sequence: CDR1 MNHNS, CDR2 SASEGT. The CDR3 loop spans 12 amino acids. The ends were cut back, 5 bases at V and 8 bases at J, with 12 bases in the middle. CDR3 DNA: TGTGCCAGCAGTAGCAGGGTAGGCGGCTACACCTTC. It specifies CASSSRVGGYTF.

This chain connects TRBV28 to TRBJ1-2; the D gene is possibly TRBD1 (5 bases). Trimming stripped 7 bases from V and 8 bases from J, with 20 bases between. The CDR3 has 14 residues. Germline V gives CDR1 MDHEN, CDR2 SYDVKM. CDR3 loop: CASIPGDRSLGYTF. The CDR3 nucleotides read TGTGCCAGCATTCCGGGGGATAGGAGTTTAGGCTACACCTTC.

The genes are TRBV19 and TRBJ2-5, with TRBD1 as a possible D gene (5 bases). V lost 2 bases, J lost 4 bases, and 20 bases lay in between. The CDR3 has 17 residues. The germline V gene encodes CDR1 LNHDA and CDR2 SQIVND (reference sequence). The CDR3 coding sequence is TGTGCCAGTAGTATATCCAATAGGGCAGGGCGAAGAGAGACCCAGTACTTC. It translates to CASSISNRAGRRETQYF.

The V and J genes are TRBV19 and TRBJ1-1; the match to TRBD1 covers 7 bases. Germline CDR1 is LNHDA and CDR2 is SQIVND (reference sequence). This CDR3 spans 12 amino acids. Unmatched junction bases numbered 5, after V lost 7 bases and J lost 6 bases. This CDR3 reads CASKDRLAEAFF. DNA for the CDR3: TGTGCCAGTAAGGACAGGTTGGCTGAAGCTTTCTTT.

In DNA form, the CDR3 reads TGTGCCAGCAGCTTGGACGGTCTAGGCTTCGAGCAGTACTTC. Translated, it gives CASSLDGLGFEQYF. The chain links TRBV5-6 to TRBJ2-7; D remains ambiguous. With 0 bases removed from V and 6 bases from J, the gap between germline ends came to 13 bases. Germline V lookup: CDR1 SGHDT, CDR2 YYEEEE. The CDR3 covers 14 residues.

The chain joins TRBV7-9 to TRBJ2-3; the D gene could be TRBD1 or TRBD2 (5 bases each). Trimming stripped 2 bases from V and 5 bases from J, with 8 bases between. This CDR3 spans 13 amino acids. Germline loops: CDR1 SEHNR, CDR2 FQNEAQ (reference sequence). CDR3 loop: CASSLQGVDTQYF. Written as DNA, the CDR3 is TGTGCCAGCAGCTTACAGGGAGTAGATACGCAGTATTTT.

This clone was detected only a few times. The chain is built from TRBV10-3 and TRBJ2-1; TRBD1 matches at 8 bases. V shed 3 bases and J 7 bases; nucleotides not matched to a gene: 8. The CDR3 covers 15 residues. The germline gives CDR1 ENHRY, CDR2 SYGVKD. In DNA, the CDR3 is TGTGCCATCAGTGATATGGACAGGGCCCTGAATGAGCAGTTCTTC. Translating gives CAISDMDRALNEQFF.

This clone was found a few times. The chain employs TRBV18 and TRBJ2-3; D not certain. Trimming removed 0 bases from V and 4 bases from J, with 11 bases in between. The CDR3 length is 15 residues. Per germline, CDR1 KGHSH and CDR2 LQKENI. CDR3 DNA sequence: TGTGCCAGCTCACCACCGTCCGCCGGGTCAGATACGCAGTATTTT. Residues: CASSPPSAGSDTQYF. The full variable domain, completed using reference TRBV18 and TRBJ2-3, is NAGVMQNPRHLVRRRGQEARLRCSPMKGHSHVYWYRQLPEEGLKFMVYLQKENIIDESGMPKERFSAEFPKEGPSILRIQQVVRGDSAAYFCASSPPSAGSDTQYFGPGTRLTVL.

This clone came up once. The chain links TRBV5-1 to TRBJ2-3, with 11 nucleotides matching TRBD2. Germline values: CDR1 SGHRS, CDR2 YFSETQ. The CDR3 loop spans 15 amino acids. V shed 4 bases and J 2 bases; nucleotides not matched to a gene: 3. CDR3 region: CASSQGLAATDTQYF. CDR3 nucleotides: TGCGCCAGCAGCCAGGGACTAGCGGCCACAGATACGCAGTATTTT.

The chain links TRBV9 to TRBJ2-3; D perhaps matches TRBD2 (7 bases). Germline CDR1 and CDR2: SGDLS and YYNGEE. The length of the CDR3 is 16 residues. V dropped 0 bases and J dropped 5 bases, with 16 bases sitting between them. The CDR3 sequence is CASSVAASGGGDTQYF. In DNA form, the CDR3 reads TGTGCCAGCAGCGTAGCGGCTAGCGGAGGGGGAGATACGCAGTATTTT.

The chain employs TRBV2 and TRBJ2-1; 9 nucleotides align to TRBD2. CDR3 size: 16 residues. V shed 5 bases and J 9 bases; nucleotides not matched to a gene: 14. Germline CDR1 reads SNHLY; CDR2 reads FYNNEI. The CDR3 nucleotides are TGTGCCAGCAGTATGAGAGGTGGCGGGAGGGTTCCTGAGCAGTTCTTC. Its translation: CASSMRGGGRVPEQFF.

This chain connects TRBV7-9 to TRBJ2-1; D uncertain. This CDR3 region has 12 residues. CDR1 is SEHNR and CDR2 is FQNEAQ in the germline V gene (reference sequence). V shed 1 base and J shed 6 bases, with 4 bases lying between them. CDR3 amino acids: CASSLVFNEQFF. DNA of the CDR3: TGTGCCAGCAGCTTAGTTTTCAATGAGCAGTTCTTC. The whole variable domain, remainder taken from reference TRBV7-9 and TRBJ2-1, is DTGVSQNPRHKITKRGQNVTFRCDPISEHNRLYWYRQTLGQGPEFLTYFQNEAQLEKSRLLSDRFSAERPKGSFSTLEIQRTEQGDSAMYLCASSLVFNEQFFGPGTRLTVL.

The chain recombines TRBV2 with TRBJ2-7; 13 nucleotides match TRBD2. CDR1 is SNHLY, CDR2 FYNNEI, per germline. The CDR3 runs 16 residues. Trimming at V came to 8 bases and at J to 4 bases, leaving 11 bases not matched to a gene. The CDR3 protein is CASGLRRGLAGYEQYF. In DNA, the CDR3 is TGTGCCAGCGGACTAAGGCGGGGACTAGCGGGATACGAGCAGTACTTC.

The genes are TRBV29-1 and TRBJ1-4, with 9 positions matching TRBD1. The CDR3 is made up of 14 amino acids. The V and J ends lost 6 bases and 5 bases, in that order; junction bases with no gene match: 7. In germline, CDR1 is SQVTM, CDR2 ANQGSEA. The CDR3 nucleotides read TGCAGCGTAATCCTCGGGACAGGGAATGAAAAACTGTTTTTT. Protein: CSVILGTGNEKLFF. The full variable domain, rest sourced from reference TRBV29-1 and TRBJ1-4, is SAVISQKPSRDICQRGTSLTIQCQVDSQVTMMFWYRQQPGQSLTLIATANQGSEATYESGFVIDKFPISRPNLTFSTLTVSNMSPEDSSIYLCSVILGTGNEKLFFGSGTQLSVL.

CDR3 loop: CASRETGDPYEQYF. In nucleotides, the CDR3 is TGTGCCAGCAGAGAGACAGGGGATCCCTACGAGCAGTACTTC. The chain links TRBV5-4 to TRBJ2-7; 8 nucleotides line up with TRBD1. CDR1 is SGHNT and CDR2 is YYREEE in the germline V gene (reference sequence). The J segment lost 2 bases and the V segment lost 5 bases, leaving 6 bases of the junction unmatched. This CDR3 is built from 14 residues. Based on the CDR3 plus reference TRBV5-4 and TRBJ2-7, the full variable domain is ETGVTQSPTHLIKTRGQQVTLRCSSQSGHNTVSWYQQALGQGPQFIFQYYREEENGRGNFPPRFSGLQFPNYSSELNVNALELDDSALYLCASRETGDPYEQYFGPGTRLTVT.

The rearrangement joins TRBV27 to TRBJ2-7; 8 positions agree with TRBD1. Germline CDR1 reads MNHEY; CDR2 reads SMNVEV (reference sequence). The CDR3 contains 16 residues. The ends lost 4 bases at V and 2 bases at J; junction bases unmatched: 10. CDR3 nucleotide sequence: TGTGCCAGCAGTTCCCTCCTCGACAGGGGTGCCTACGAGCAGTACTTC. It encodes CASSSLLDRGAYEQYF.

CDR3 amino acids: CASSLGPTYYGYTF. The CDR3 DNA follows: TGTGCCAGCAGTTTAGGGCCCACCTACTATGGCTACACCTTC. The V and J genes are TRBV28 and TRBJ1-2; D not certain. Trimming left V 2 bases short and J 3 bases short, with 10 bases between. The length of the CDR3 is 14 residues. The germline V gene encodes CDR1 MDHEN and CDR2 SYDVKM.

Many counts were recorded for this clone. This chain joins TRBV6-1 and TRBJ2-2; TRBD1 matches at 8 bases. This CDR3 is built from 15 residues. The J segment lost 3 bases and the V segment lost 3 bases, leaving 3 bases of the junction unmatched. Germline CDR1 MNHNS, CDR2 SASEGT. CDR3 nucleotide sequence: TGTGCCAGCAGTGAGCCGGACAGGGACACCGGGGAGCTGTTTTTT. It translates to CASSEPDRDTGELFF.

The rearrangement links TRBV9 to TRBJ2-3; D possibly corresponds to TRBD2 (5 bases). Germline V CDR1 and CDR2: SGDLS, YYNGEE. V lost 0 bases and J 0 bases, leaving 11 bases between the germline ends. The CDR3 has 16 residues. CDR3 protein: CASSVALGRSTDTQYF. In DNA, the CDR3 is TGTGCCAGCAGCGTAGCGTTAGGGAGAAGCACAGATACGCAGTATTTT.

V is TRBV6-5 and J is TRBJ2-2; 9 bases agree with TRBD2. The CDR3 runs 13 residues. Germline lookup yields CDR1 MNHEY and CDR2 SVGAGI. V shed 6 bases and J 4 bases; nucleotides not matched to a gene: 0. CDR3 region: CASRLAGTGELFF. As DNA, the CDR3 is TGTGCCAGCAGACTAGCGGGCACCGGGGAGCTGTTTTTT.

The rearrangement links TRBV29-1 to TRBJ1-3, with D possibly matching TRBD1 (6 bases). Germline CDR1 and CDR2: SQVTM and ANQGSEA. The V end was cut by 6 bases, the J end by 2 bases, with 11 bases between. The CDR3 is 13 residues long. In nucleotides, the CDR3 is TGCAGCGTCGAGGGGGGTACTGGAAACACCATATATTTT. Protein sequence: CSVEGGTGNTIYF.

On this clone: The same CDR3 can be traced to other DNA sequences in this sample. The chain is built from TRBV10-3 and TRBJ2-1; 9 nucleotides match TRBD2. Germline CDR1 ENHRY, CDR2 SYGVKD. This CDR3 is built from 15 residues. V was clipped by 3 bases and J by 7 bases; unmatched bases: 7. The CDR3 coding sequence is TGTGCCATCAGTGAACCGGGACTAGCCTGGAATGAGCAGTTCTTC. Its protein is CAISEPGLAWNEQFF.

A single count supports this clone. The chain couples TRBV27 to TRBJ2-7, with TRBD2 matching 7 bases. V dropped 5 bases and J dropped 3; count of bases not matched to a gene: 7. CDR3 length: 14 residues. CDR1 is MNHEY and CDR2 is SMNVEV in the germline V gene (reference sequence). CDR3 protein: CASSRAGWGYEQYF. The CDR3 DNA reads TGTGCCAGCAGTCGAGCGGGATGGGGCTACGAGCAGTACTTC.

The chain uses TRBV27 and TRBJ1-5; no firm D call. V lost 10 bases and J lost 5, with 18 bases in between. Germline-derived CDR1 and CDR2 are MNHEY and SMNVEV (reference sequence). CDR3 length: 14 amino acids. The CDR3 spells CANPDPLRDQPQHF. CDR3 coding DNA: TGTGCCAACCCGGACCCTCTACGGGATCAGCCCCAGCATTTT.